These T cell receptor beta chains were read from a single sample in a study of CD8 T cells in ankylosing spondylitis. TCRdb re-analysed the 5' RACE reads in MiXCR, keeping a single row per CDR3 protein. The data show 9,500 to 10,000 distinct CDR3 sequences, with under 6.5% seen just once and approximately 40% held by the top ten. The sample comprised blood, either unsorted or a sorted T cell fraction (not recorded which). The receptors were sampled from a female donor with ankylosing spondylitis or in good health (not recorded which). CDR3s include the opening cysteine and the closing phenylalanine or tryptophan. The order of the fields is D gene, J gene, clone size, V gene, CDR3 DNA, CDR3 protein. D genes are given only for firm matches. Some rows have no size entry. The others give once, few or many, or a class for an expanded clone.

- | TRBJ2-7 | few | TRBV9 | TGTGCCAGCAGCGGGGGACACAGCTCCTACGAGCAGTACTTC | CASSGGHSSYEQYF
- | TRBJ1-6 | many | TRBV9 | TGTGCCAGCAGCGAGATTAATTCACCCCTCCACTTT | CASSEINSPLHF
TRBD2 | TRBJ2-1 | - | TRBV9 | TGTGCCAGCAGCGGGACTAGCGGGAGCTCCTACAATGAGCAGTTCTTC | CASSGTSGSSYNEQFF
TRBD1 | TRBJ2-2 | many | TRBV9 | TGTGCCAGCAGCGTACAGGGGGCCGGGGAGCTGTTTTTT | CASSVQGAGELFF
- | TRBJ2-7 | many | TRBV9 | TGTGCCAGCAGCGTAGGAGGTTTCGCGAGCTCCTACGAGCAGTACTTC | CASSVGGFASSYEQYF
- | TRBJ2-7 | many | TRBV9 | TGTGCCAGCAGCGTAGGGCGTATAATGGGGGAGCAGTACTTC | CASSVGRIMGEQYF
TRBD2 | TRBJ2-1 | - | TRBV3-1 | TGTGCCAGCAGCCGCAGCGGGGGGGCTTTTAATGAGCAGTTCTTC | CASSRSGGAFNEQFF
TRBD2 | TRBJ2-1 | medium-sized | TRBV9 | TGTGCCAGCAGCACCCGGACTAGCGGGGGACCCTACAATGAGCAGTTCTTC | CASSTRTSGGPYNEQFF
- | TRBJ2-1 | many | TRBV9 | TGTGCCAGCAGCGTAGAAGGGGGAAGCTCCTACAATGAGCAGTTCTTC | CASSVEGGSSYNEQFF
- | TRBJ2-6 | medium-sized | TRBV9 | TGTGCCAGCAGCGTATTGGGGGGGGGCGTTGACGTCCTGACTTTC | CASSVLGGGVDVLTF
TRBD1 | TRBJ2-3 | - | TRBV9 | TGTGCCAGCAGCCCCGAGGGACAGAGTACAGATACGCAGTATTTT | CASSPEGQSTDTQYF
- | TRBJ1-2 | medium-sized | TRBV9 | TGTGCCAGCAGCGTAAATGTTTATGGCTACACCTTC | CASSVNVYGYTF
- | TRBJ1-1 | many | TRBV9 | TGTGCCAGCAGCACAGCTCACGGTAGGGAAGCTTTCTTT | CASSTAHGREAFF
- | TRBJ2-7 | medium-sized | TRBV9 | TGTGCCAGCAGCGTAGGAGTGGGGGAGCAGTACTTC | CASSVGVGEQYF
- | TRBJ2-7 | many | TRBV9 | TGTGCCAGCAGCGTTGGGTCTAGCGCCTACGAGCAGTACTTC | CASSVGSSAYEQYF
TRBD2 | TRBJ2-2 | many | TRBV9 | TGTGCCAGCAGACGGGAGGTTCACACCGGGGAGCTGTTTTTT | CASRREVHTGELFF
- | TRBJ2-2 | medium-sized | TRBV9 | TGTGCCAGCAGCCCTAGCTCCGCAGGGGAGCTGTTTTTT | CASSPSSAGELFF
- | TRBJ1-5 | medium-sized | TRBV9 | TGTGCCAGCAGCGTAGGGGGTAGCAATCAGCCCCAGCATTTT | CASSVGGSNQPQHF
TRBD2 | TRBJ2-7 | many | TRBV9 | TGTGCCAGCAGCGCCCGGGGGGGGTCCTACGAGCAGTACTTC | CASSARGGSYEQYF
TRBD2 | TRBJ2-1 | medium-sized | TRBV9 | TGTGCCAGCAGCGTAGCTTCGGGGGGGCTTTATGAGCAGTTCTTC | CASSVASGGLYEQFF
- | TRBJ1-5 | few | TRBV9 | TGTGCCAGCAGCGTTTTCCCGAATCAGCCCCAGCATTTT | CASSVFPNQPQHF
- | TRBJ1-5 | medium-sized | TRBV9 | TGTGCCAGCAGCGTAGCTGGGGGAAGCAATCAGCCCCAGCATTTT | CASSVAGGSNQPQHF
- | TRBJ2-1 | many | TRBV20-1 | TGCAGTGCAATCGACGGTGAGCAGTTCTTC | CSAIDGEQFF
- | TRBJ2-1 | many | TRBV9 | TGTGCCAGCAGCGTAGGACAGGCAGCCAGCAATGAGCAGTTCTTC | CASSVGQAASNEQFF
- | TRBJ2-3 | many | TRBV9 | TGTGCCAGCAGCGTAGCAAGGGGTCTTGATCGAACAGATACGCAGTATTTT | CASSVARGLDRTDTQYF
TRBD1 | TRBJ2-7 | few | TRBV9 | TGTGCCAGCAGCGTAGGGGACAGCCTAACCTACGAGCAGTACTTC | CASSVGDSLTYEQYF
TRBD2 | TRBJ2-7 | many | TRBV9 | TGTGCCAGCAGCGTAGATCTAGCGGACGAGCAGTACTTC | CASSVDLADEQYF
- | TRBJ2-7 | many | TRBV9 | TGTGCCAGCAGCGCCGGGGTTGGGTACGAGCAGTACTTC | CASSAGVGYEQYF
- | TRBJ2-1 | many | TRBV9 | TGTGCCAGCAGCGTAATGCTATACAATGAGCAGTTCTTC | CASSVMLYNEQFF
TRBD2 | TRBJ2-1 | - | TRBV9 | TGTGCCAGCAGCGTAGAGCTAGCGGGACTCAATGAGCAGTTCTTC | CASSVELAGLNEQFF
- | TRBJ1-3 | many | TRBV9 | TGTGCCAGCACCGAGGGAAGTGGAAACACCATATATTTT | CASTEGSGNTIYF
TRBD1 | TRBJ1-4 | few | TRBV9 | TGTGCCAGCAGCCCATCCAGGGGGACCGCAACTAATGAAAAACTGTTTTTT | CASSPSRGTATNEKLFF
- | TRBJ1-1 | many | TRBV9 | TGTGCCAGCAGCCCTCAGGGTCTGAACACTGAAGCTTTCTTT | CASSPQGLNTEAFF
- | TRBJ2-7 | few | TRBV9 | TGTGCCAGCAGCCCCCGACGGGGGCCCTACGAGCAGTACTTC | CASSPRRGPYEQYF
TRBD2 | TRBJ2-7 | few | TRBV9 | TGTGCCAGCAGCCCACGGGGGACTACCTACGAGCAGTACTTC | CASSPRGTTYEQYF
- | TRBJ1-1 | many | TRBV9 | TGTGCCAGCAGCGTATATTGGGGCACTGAAGCTTTCTTT | CASSVYWGTEAFF
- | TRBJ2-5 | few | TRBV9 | TGTGCCAGCAGTAGGGGGGCGGAGGAGACCCAGTACTTC | CASSRGAEETQYF